The 23 T cell receptor beta chains listed next were all sequenced from one sample in a study of blood T cell repertoires in COVID-19. TCRdb's table, derived via immunoSEQ multiplex PCR, lists solely in-frame clones and lacks some. The sample gives 190,000 or so clones, more than 60% of which show up once; roughly 14% is in the top ten. Sequenced: peripheral blood. The receptors here all came from a man in his fifties who had recovered from COVID-19.

CDR3 sequence (DNA): TGTGCCAGCAGTGCCGGACAGACGTTTCAAGAGACCCAGTACTTC. Protein sequence: CASSAGQTFQETQYF. The V gene is TRBV27, the J gene TRBJ2-5; possibly TRBD1 for D (6 bases). Between the trimmed V and J ends, which lost 5 bases and 2 bases, there was a span of 15 bases. The CDR3 has 15 amino acids. Germline loops: CDR1 MNHEY, CDR2 SMNVEV (reference sequence).

The sample holds a few counts of this clone. V gene TRBV9 combines with J gene TRBJ1-3; D perhaps matches TRBD1 (5 bases). Germline V gives CDR1 SGDLS, CDR2 YYNGEE. There are 15 residues in the CDR3. Trimming cost V 3 bases and J 4 bases, with 14 bases left between them. Written as DNA, the CDR3 is TGTGCCAGCAGCGCCCAGGGTGGGTGGGGAAACACCATATATTTT. Translating gives CASSAQGGWGNTIYF.

The chain has TRBV19 and TRBJ2-3, with TRBD1 as a possible D gene (6 bases). This CDR3 has 15 residues. V lost 2 bases to trimming and J lost 1 base, with 10 bases between them. The germline V gene encodes CDR1 LNHDA and CDR2 SQIVND (reference sequence). The CDR3 nucleotides are TGTGCCAGTAGTATATATGGGGGCGGCACAGATACGCAGTATTTT. This codes for CASSIYGGGTDTQYF.

This clone was observed many times. This chain connects TRBV4-2 to TRBJ2-1; 12 bases agree with TRBD2. In germline, CDR1 is LGHNA, CDR2 YNFKEQ. The CDR3 sequence is 14 residues long. V shed 1 base, J shed 15 bases, and the junction held 7 bases outside the gene matches. CDR3: CASSQGTSGDTWFF. For the CDR3, the DNA is TGTGCCAGCAGCCAAGGGACTAGCGGGGACACCTGGTTCTTC.

Concerning this clone: The germline gene is not matched at one end of the junction; a read error may be the cause. The J gene is TRBJ2-2, the V gene TRBV27; tentatively, D is TRBD2 (5 bases). Germline V gene data show CDR1 as MNHEY and CDR2 as SMNVEV (reference sequence). The CDR3 has 13 residues. The CDR3 region is CASGSQNAGELFF. The CDR3 DNA reads TGTGCCAGCGGGAGTCAGAACGCCGGGGAGCTGTTTTTT.

The gene calls are TRBV28 and TRBJ1-2; 8 bases map to TRBD1. Looked up from germline, CDR1 is MDHEN and CDR2 is SYDVKM. The junction had 4 bases not matched to a gene; V was cut back by 6 bases and J by 7 bases. The CDR3 totals 12 residues. This CDR3 is CASRRQGSGYTF. The CDR3 DNA follows: TGTGCCAGCAGAAGACAGGGGAGTGGCTACACCTTC.

This rearrangement joins TRBV30 to TRBJ1-4; D perhaps matches TRBD1 (5 bases). CDR3 length equals 12 residues. CDR1 is GTSNPN, CDR2 SVGIG, per germline (reference sequence). Trimming shortened V by 4 bases and J by 2 bases, and 5 bases separated the two germline ends. CDR3 in amino acids: CAWTGTNEKLFF. CDR3 coding DNA: TGTGCCTGGACAGGGACTAATGAAAAACTGTTTTTT.

The chain couples TRBV27 to TRBJ1-5; no reliable D call. V was clipped by 1 base and J by 7 bases, with 8 bases between them. The CDR3 has 13 amino acids. Germline V gene sequence: CDR1 MNHEY, CDR2 SMNVEV (reference sequence). In DNA form, the CDR3 reads TGTGCCAGCAGTTTATATCTCGGGCAGCCCCAGCATTTT. Translating it yields CASSLYLGQPQHF.

The chain links TRBV7-3 to TRBJ2-5; no firm D call. The CDR3 sequence is 14 residues long. Germline V gives CDR1 SGHTA, CDR2 FQGTGA. The V and J ends lost 1 base and 2 bases respectively, with 8 bases between them. The CDR3, as DNA: TGTGCCAGCAGCTTAAATGGCAGACAAGAGACCCAGTACTTC. Protein: CASSLNGRQETQYF.

The chain carries TRBV18 and TRBJ2-7, with 8 bases matching TRBD1. Germline lookup yields CDR1 KGHSH and CDR2 LQKENI. The ends lost 1 base at V and 5 bases at J; junction bases unmatched: 1. The CDR3 spans 13 residues. The CDR3 nucleotides are TGTGCCAGCTCACCACGACAGGGGAACGAGCAGTACTTC. It yields the protein CASSPRQGNEQYF.

V gene TRBV2 combines with J gene TRBJ2-5; 11 bases agree with TRBD1. V was clipped by 6 bases and J by 3 bases; unmatched bases: 6. Per germline, CDR1 SNHLY and CDR2 FYNNEI. CDR3 length: 15 amino acids. CDR3 amino acids: CASRAWTGGEETQYF. The DNA for the CDR3 is TGTGCCAGCAGGGCCTGGACAGGGGGCGAAGAGACCCAGTACTTC.

V and J are TRBV19 and TRBJ1-3; D gene uncertain. V dropped 6 bases and J dropped 4 bases, with 16 bases sitting between them. There are 15 residues in the CDR3. The germline V gene encodes CDR1 LNHDA and CDR2 SQIVND (reference sequence). The DNA of the CDR3 is TGTGCCAGTAGAATAATCGACATGTGGGGAAACACCATATATTTT. Its translation: CASRIIDMWGNTIYF.

The rearrangement joins TRBV7-9 to TRBJ1-1; 7 nucleotides line up with TRBD1. Germline CDR1 SEHNR, CDR2 FQNEAQ (reference sequence). Trimming took 3 bases from V and 10 from J; bases not matched to a gene: 8. The CDR3 has 13 residues. As DNA, the CDR3 is TGTGCCAGCAGCTTGGGGACAGAAAGGGGAGCTTTCTTT. Protein product: CASSLGTERGAFF.

A few counts support this clone. The chain combines TRBV12-5 with TRBJ1-6, with TRBD1 identical over 9 bases. The CDR3 sequence is 14 residues long. The junction had 4 bases not matched to a gene; V was cut back by 7 bases and J by 6 bases. CDR1 is LGHNT, CDR2 FRNRAP, per germline. CDR3 residues: CASAGTGRNSPLHF. In DNA form, the CDR3 reads TGTGCTAGTGCCGGGACAGGGCGTAATTCACCCCTCCACTTT.

This rearrangement joins TRBV3-1 (or the pseudogene TRBV3-2) to TRBJ2-2, with D unresolved. V lost 0 bases and J lost 6, with 8 bases in between. The CDR3 totals 14 residues. Per the germline V gene, CDR1 is LGHDT and CDR2 is YNNKEL (reference sequence). CDR3 sequence (DNA): TGTGCCAGCAGCCAAGATGCGCGTGCCGGGGAGCTGTTTTTT. Its translation is CASSQDARAGELFF.

The rearrangement uses TRBV11-2 and TRBJ1-4; no definite D call. This CDR3 has 15 residues. V lost 2 bases to trimming and J lost 0 bases, with 7 bases between them. Germline V gene sequence: CDR1 SGHAT, CDR2 FQNNGV. CDR3 DNA: TGTGCCAGCAGCTTATCTTTAGCAACTAATGAAAAACTGTTTTTT. This codes for CASSLSLATNEKLFF.

This chain joins TRBV6-5 and TRBJ2-1; D is possibly TRBD2 (6 bases). V shed 8 bases and J shed 6 bases, with 17 bases lying between them. CDR1 MNHEY and CDR2 SVGAGI come from the germline V gene. This CDR3 spans 14 amino acids. CDR3 coding DNA: TGTGCCAGCCTAGGCAGGGACTTTATCAATGAGCAGTTCTTC. Translating it yields CASLGRDFINEQFF.

The V and J genes are TRBV19 and TRBJ1-2, with D unclear. The ends were cut back, 6 bases at V and 8 bases at J, with 13 bases in the middle. The germline V gene has CDR1 LNHDA and CDR2 SQIVND (reference sequence). This CDR3 spans 12 amino acids. CDR3 residues: CASRPQFLGYTF. The CDR3, as DNA: TGTGCCAGTAGACCCCAGTTCTTGGGCTACACCTTC. Drawing the rest from reference TRBV19 and TRBJ1-2, the complete variable domain is DGGITQSPKYLFRKEGQNVTLSCEQNLNHDAMYWYRQDPGQGLRLIYYSQIVNDFQKGDIAEGYSVSREKKESFPLTVTSAQKNPTAFYLCASRPQFLGYTFGSGTRLTVV.

The chain links TRBV7-2 to TRBJ1-2, with TRBD1 matching 8 bases. V gave up 6 bases and J gave up 8 bases; unmatched junction bases: 11. The germline V gene encodes CDR1 SGHTA and CDR2 FQGNSA. This CDR3 region has 14 residues. The CDR3, as DNA: TGTGCCAGCAGTCGGGGACAGGCTGGTCTCGGCTACACCTTC. Residues: CASSRGQAGLGYTF.

V gene TRBV30 combines with J gene TRBJ2-1, with TRBD2 as a possible D gene (6 bases). The length of the CDR3 is 14 residues. Germline values: CDR1 GTSNPN, CDR2 SVGIG (reference sequence). Trimming removed 0 bases at V and 9 bases at J, with 15 bases between. The CDR3 spells CAWSVFSVGGEQFF. The CDR3, as DNA: TGTGCCTGGAGTGTATTTTCGGTCGGGGGTGAGCAGTTCTTC.

The rearrangement uses TRBV19 and TRBJ1-1; 7 bases align to TRBD1. The CDR3 runs 16 residues. Per the germline V gene, CDR1 is LNHDA and CDR2 is SQIVND (reference sequence). V shed 6 bases and J 2 bases; nucleotides not matched to a gene: 12. In nucleotides, the CDR3 is TGTGCCAGTAGCCCGTTTTTCCAGGGGGTAAACACTGAAGCTTTCTTT. Translation gives CASSPFFQGVNTEAFF.

This clone occurred once. The chain employs TRBV7-2 and TRBJ2-6; D is unclear. The CDR3 covers 15 residues. Germline V gene sequence: CDR1 SGHTA, CDR2 FQGNSA. V lost 3 bases and J lost 0, with 6 bases in between. CDR3 loop: CASSFFFSGANVLTF. For the CDR3, the DNA is TGTGCCAGCAGCTTTTTCTTCTCTGGGGCCAACGTCCTGACTTTC.

The chain joins TRBV27 to TRBJ1-2; D uncertain. The CDR3 sequence is 16 residues long. The ends were cut back, 6 bases at V and 5 bases at J, with 22 bases in the middle. Per the germline V gene, CDR1 is MNHEY and CDR2 is SMNVEV (reference sequence). CDR3 region: CASRRIGGRPYYGYTF. The CDR3 DNA is TGTGCCAGCAGACGAATAGGAGGACGTCCCTATTATGGCTACACCTTC.